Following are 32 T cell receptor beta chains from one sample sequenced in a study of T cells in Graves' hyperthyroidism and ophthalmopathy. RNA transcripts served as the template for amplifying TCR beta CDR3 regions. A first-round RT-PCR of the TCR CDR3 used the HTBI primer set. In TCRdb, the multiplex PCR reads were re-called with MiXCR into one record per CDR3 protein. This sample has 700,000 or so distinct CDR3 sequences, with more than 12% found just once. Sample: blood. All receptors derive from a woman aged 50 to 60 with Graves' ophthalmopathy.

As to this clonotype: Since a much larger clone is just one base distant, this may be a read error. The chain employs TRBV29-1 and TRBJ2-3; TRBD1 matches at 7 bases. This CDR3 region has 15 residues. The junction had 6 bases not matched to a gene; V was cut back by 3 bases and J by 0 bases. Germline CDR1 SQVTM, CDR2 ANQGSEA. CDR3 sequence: CSVEDRKVSTDTQYF. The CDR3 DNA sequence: TGCAGCGTTGAGGACAGGAAGGTTAGCACAGATACGCAGTATTTT.

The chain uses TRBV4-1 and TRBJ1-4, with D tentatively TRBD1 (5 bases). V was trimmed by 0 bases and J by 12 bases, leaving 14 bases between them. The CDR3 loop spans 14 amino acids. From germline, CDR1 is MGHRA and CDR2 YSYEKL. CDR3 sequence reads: CASSQDWQGEELFF. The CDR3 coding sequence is TGCGCCAGCAGCCAAGATTGGCAGGGCGAGGAACTGTTTTTT.

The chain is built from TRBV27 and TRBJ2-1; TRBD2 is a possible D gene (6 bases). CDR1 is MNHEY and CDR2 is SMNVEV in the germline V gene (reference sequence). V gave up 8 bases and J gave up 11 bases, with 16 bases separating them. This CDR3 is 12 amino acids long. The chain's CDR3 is CASLPMRDKQFF. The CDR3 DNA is TGTGCCAGCCTTCCCATGCGGGATAAGCAGTTCTTC.

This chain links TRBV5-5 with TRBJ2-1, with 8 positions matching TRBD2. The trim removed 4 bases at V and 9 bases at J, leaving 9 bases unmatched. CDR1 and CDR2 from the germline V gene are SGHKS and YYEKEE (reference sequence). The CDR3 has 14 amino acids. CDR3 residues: CASSRGLAGGEQFF. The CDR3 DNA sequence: TGTGCCAGCAGCCGCGGACTAGCCGGGGGTGAGCAGTTCTTC.

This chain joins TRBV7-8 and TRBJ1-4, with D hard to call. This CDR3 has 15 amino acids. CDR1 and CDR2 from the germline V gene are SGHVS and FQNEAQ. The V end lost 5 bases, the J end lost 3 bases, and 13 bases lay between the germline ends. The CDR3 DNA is TGTGCCAGCAGCCGCCTCGTGGCGGCTAATGAAAAACTGTTTTTT. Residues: CASSRLVAANEKLFF.

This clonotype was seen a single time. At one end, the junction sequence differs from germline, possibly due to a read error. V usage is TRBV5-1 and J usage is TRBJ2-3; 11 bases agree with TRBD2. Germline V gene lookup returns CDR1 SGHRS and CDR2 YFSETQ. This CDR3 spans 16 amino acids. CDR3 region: CASRNGLAGLTDTQYF. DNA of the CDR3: TGTGCCAGCAGAAACGGACTAGCGGGCCTTACAGATACGCAGTATTTT.

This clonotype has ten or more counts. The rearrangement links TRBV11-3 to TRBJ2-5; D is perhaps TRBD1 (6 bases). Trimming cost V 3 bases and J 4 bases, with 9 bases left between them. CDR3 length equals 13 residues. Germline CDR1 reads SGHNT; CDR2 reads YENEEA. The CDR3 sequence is CASSFAQGETQYF. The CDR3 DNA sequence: TGTGCCAGCAGCTTCGCACAGGGAGAGACCCAGTACTTC.

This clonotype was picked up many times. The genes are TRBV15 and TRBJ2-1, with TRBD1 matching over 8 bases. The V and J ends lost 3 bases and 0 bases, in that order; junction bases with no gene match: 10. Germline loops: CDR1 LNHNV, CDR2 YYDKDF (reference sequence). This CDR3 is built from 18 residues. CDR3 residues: CATSSPQGAKGSYNEQFF. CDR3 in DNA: TGTGCCACCAGCAGTCCCCAGGGGGCTAAGGGCTCCTACAATGAGCAGTTCTTC.

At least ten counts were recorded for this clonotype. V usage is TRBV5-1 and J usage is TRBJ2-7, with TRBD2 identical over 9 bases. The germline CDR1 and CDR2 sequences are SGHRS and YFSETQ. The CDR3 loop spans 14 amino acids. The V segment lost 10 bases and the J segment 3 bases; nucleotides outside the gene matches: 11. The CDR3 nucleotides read TGCGCCTCAAGGGAAGGCGGGAGGGGCTACGAGCAGTACTTC. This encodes CASREGGRGYEQYF.

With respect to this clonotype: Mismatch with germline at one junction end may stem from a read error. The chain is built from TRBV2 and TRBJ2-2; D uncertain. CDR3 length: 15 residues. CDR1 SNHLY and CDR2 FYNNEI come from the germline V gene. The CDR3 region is CANSVSTLNTGELFF. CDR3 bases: TGTGCCAACAGTGTATCGACTTTGAACACCGGGGAGCTGTTTTTT. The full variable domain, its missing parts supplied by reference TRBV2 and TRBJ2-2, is EPEVTQTPSHQVTQMGQEVILRCVPISNHLYFYWYRQILGQKVEFLVSFYNNEISEKSEIFDDQFSVERPDGSNFTLKIRSTKLEDSAMYFCANSVSTLNTGELFFGEGSRLTVL.

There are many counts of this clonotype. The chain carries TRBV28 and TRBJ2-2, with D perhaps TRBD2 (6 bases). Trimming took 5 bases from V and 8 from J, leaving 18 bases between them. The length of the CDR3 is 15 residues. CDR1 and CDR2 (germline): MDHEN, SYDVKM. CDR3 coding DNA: TGTGCCAGCAGTAAGACGGGGACTTTTTCGGGGGAGCTGTTTTTT. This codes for CASSKTGTFSGELFF.

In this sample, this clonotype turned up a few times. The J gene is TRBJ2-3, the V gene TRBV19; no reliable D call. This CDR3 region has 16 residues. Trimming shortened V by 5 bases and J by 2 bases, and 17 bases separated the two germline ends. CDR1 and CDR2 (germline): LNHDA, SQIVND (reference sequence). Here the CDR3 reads CASSSWEIAFTDTQYF. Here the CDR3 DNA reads TGTGCCAGTAGTTCGTGGGAAATAGCTTTCACAGATACGCAGTATTTT. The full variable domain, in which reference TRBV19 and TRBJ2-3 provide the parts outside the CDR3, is DGGITQSPKYLFRKEGQNVTLSCEQNLNHDAMYWYRQDPGQGLRLIYYSQIVNDFQKGDIAEGYSVSREKKESFPLTVTSAQKNPTAFYLCASSSWEIAFTDTQYFGPGTRLTVL.

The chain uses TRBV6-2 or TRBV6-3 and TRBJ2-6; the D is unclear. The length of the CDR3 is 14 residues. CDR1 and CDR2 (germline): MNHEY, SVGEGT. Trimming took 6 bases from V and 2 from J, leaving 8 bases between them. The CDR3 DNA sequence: TGTGCCAGCAGGTCTTCTCCTGGGGCCAACGTCCTGACTTTC. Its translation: CASRSSPGANVLTF.

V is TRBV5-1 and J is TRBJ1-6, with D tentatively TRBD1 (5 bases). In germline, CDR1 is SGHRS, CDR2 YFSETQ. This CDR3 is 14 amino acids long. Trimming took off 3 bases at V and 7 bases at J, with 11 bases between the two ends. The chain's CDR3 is CASSWDGRNSPLHF. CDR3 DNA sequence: TGCGCCAGCAGCTGGGACGGGAGGAATTCACCCCTCCACTTT.

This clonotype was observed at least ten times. CDR3 amino acids: CASSFPNPSNAYEQYF. The CDR3 DNA sequence: TGTGCCAGCAGTTTCCCCAACCCCAGTAACGCCTACGAGCAGTACTTC. The rearrangement links TRBV7-2 to TRBJ2-7; no clear D. The CDR3 runs 16 residues. V shed 6 bases and J shed 2 bases, with 20 bases lying between them. The germline CDR1 and CDR2 sequences are SGHTA and FQGNSA.

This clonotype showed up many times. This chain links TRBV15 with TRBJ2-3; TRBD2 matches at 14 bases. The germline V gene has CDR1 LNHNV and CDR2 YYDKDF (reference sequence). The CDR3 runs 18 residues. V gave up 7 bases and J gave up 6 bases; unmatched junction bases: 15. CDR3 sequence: CATNKGLAGVGLGDTQYF. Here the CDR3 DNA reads TGTGCCACCAACAAGGGACTAGCGGGAGTAGGTTTGGGTGATACGCAGTATTTT.

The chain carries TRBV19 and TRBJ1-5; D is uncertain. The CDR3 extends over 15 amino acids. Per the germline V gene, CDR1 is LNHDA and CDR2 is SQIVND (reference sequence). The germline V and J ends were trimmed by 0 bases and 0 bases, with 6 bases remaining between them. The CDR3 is CASSIETVSNQPQHF. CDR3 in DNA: TGTGCCAGTAGTATAGAAACAGTTAGCAATCAGCCCCAGCATTTT.

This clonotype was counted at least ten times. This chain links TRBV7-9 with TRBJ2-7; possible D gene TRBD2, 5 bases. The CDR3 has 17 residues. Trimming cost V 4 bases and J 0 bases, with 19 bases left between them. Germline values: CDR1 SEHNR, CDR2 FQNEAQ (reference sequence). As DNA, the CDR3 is TGTGCCAGCAGCTCATCCCGCCCCGGGATTACCTCCTACGAGCAGTACTTC. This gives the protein CASSSSRPGITSYEQYF.

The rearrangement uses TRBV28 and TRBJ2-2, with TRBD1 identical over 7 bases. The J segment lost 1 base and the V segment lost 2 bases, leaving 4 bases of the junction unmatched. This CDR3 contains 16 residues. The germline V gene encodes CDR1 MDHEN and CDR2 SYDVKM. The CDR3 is CASSLIRQGNTGELFF. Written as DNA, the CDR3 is TGTGCCAGCAGTTTAATCAGACAGGGGAACACCGGGGAGCTGTTTTTT.

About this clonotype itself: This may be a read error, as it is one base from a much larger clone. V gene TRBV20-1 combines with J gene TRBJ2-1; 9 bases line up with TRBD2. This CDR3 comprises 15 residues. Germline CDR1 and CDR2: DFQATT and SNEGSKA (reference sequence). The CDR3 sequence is CSASRAGGLYDEQLF. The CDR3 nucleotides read TGCAGTGCTAGTAGAGCGGGAGGCCTCTACGATGAGCAGCTCTTC.

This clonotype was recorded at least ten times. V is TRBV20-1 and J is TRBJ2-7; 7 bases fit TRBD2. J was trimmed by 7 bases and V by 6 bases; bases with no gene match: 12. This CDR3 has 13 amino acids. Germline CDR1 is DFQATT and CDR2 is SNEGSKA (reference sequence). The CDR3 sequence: CSAELLAAGEQYF. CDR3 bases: TGCAGTGCAGAGCTTCTAGCGGCTGGGGAGCAGTACTTC.

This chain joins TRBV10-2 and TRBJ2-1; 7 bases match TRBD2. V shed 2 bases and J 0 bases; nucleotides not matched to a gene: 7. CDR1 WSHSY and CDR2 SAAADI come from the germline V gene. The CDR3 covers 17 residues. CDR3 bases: TGCGCCAGCAGTGAGCCCCGGGACTACCGCTCCTACAATGAGCAGTTCTTC. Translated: CASSEPRDYRSYNEQFF.

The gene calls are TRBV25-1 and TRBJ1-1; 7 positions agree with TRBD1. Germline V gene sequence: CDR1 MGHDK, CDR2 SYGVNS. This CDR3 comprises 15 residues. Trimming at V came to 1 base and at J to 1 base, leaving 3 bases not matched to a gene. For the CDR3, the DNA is TGTGCCAGCAGTGAATTGGGACAGACGAACACTGAAGCTTTCTTT. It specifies CASSELGQTNTEAFF.

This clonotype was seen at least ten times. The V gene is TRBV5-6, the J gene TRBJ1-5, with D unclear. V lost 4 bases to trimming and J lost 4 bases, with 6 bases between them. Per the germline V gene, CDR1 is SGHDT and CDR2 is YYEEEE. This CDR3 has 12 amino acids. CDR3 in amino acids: CASSVENQPQHF. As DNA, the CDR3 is TGTGCCAGCAGCGTCGAGAATCAGCCCCAGCATTTT.

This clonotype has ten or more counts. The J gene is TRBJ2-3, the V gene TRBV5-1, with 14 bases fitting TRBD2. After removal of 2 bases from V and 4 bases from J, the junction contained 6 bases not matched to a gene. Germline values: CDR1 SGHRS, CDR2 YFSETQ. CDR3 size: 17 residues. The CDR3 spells CASSLEGLAGVADTQYF. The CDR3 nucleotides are TGCGCCAGCAGCTTAGAGGGACTAGCGGGAGTCGCAGATACGCAGTATTTT.

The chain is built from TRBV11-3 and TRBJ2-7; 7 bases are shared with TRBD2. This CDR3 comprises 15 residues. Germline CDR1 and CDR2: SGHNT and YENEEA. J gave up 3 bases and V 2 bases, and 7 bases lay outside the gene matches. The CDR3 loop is CASSLTGGRVYEQYF. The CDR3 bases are TGTGCCAGCAGCTTAACTGGCGGGAGAGTCTACGAGCAGTACTTC.

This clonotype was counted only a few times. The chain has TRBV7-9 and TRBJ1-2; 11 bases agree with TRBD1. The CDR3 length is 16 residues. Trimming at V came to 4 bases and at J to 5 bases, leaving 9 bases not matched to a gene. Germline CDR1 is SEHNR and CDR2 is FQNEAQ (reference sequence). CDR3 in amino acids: CASSSSQGQGVYGYTF. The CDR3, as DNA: TGTGCCAGCAGCTCCTCTCAGGGACAGGGGGTGTATGGCTACACCTTC.

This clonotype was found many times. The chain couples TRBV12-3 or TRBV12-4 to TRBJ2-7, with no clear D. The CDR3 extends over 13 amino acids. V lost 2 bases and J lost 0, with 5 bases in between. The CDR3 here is CASSLMTSYEQYF. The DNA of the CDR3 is TGTGCCAGCAGTTTAATGACCTCCTACGAGCAGTACTTC.

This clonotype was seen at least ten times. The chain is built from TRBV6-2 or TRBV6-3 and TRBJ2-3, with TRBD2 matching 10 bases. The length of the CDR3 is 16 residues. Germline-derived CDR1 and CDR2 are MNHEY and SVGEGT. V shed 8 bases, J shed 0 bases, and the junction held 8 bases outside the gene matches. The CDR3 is CASSASGSRSTDTQYF. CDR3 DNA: TGTGCCAGCTCTGCTAGCGGGAGTCGGAGCACAGATACGCAGTATTTT.

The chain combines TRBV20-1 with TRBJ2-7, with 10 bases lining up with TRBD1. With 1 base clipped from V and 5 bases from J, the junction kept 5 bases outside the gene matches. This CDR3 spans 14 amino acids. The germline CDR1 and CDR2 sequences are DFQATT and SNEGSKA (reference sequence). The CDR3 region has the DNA TGCAGTGCTAGAGGGGGGACAGGGGTCCACGAGCAGTACTTC. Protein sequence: CSARGGTGVHEQYF.

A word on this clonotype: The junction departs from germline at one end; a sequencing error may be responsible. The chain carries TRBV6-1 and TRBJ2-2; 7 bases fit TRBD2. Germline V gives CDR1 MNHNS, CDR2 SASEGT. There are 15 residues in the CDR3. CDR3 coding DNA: TGTACCAGCAGCACGCGGGAGAGGCACACCGGGGAGCTGTTTTTT. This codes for CTSSTRERHTGELFF.

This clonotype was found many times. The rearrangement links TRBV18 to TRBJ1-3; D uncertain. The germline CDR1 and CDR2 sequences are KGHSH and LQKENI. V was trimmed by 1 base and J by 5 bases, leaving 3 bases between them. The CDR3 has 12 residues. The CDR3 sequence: CASSPLRNTIYF. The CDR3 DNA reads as TGTGCCAGCTCACCACTTCGAAACACCATATATTTT.